This TCR beta chain originates from a study of T cell responses to AZD1222 COVID-19 vaccine. Findings and limits, study-wide: Just a handful of AZD1222 recipients tested seropositive at baseline. Close to half of spike-specific TCRs reportedly recognize unmutated variant regions. Possibly, clonal diversity was underestimated; donors were largely white British and included more females.

V lost 6 bases to trimming and J lost 8 bases; unmatched junction nucleotides: 8. CDR3 length: 13 residues. CDR1 is MNHEY, CDR2 SVGAGI, per germline. This table comes from immunoSEQ multiplex PCR, and its TCRdb copy is limited to in-frame clones, with some not included. The sample lists about 120,000 clones, 90% to 95% occurring once. Worth noting for this clone: Its specificity is unknown.

The chain joins TRBV6-5 to TRBJ1-2, with 8 bases aligning to TRBD1. The sample in question was peripheral blood, obtained 28 days after the second AZD1222 dose. This clonotype was sampled from an adult who received the AZD1222 COVID-19 vaccine. The CDR3 DNA reads TGTGCCAGCAGGGACGGGACAGGTCTAGGCTACACCTTC. Translating it yields CASRDGTGLGYTF.